The sequence of this T cell receptor (beta chain) was determined in a study of shared clonotypes between healthy human individuals. This CDR3 is built from 11 residues. V gave up 7 bases and J gave up 6 bases, with 13 bases separating them. Germline V CDR1 and CDR2: DFQATT, SNEGSKA (reference sequence). Here immunoSEQ multiplex PCR was the method, and the copy in TCRdb shows in-frame clones only, minus some. The data show 2,500,000 or so clones, more than 85% seen once. A word on this clone: As yet, its antigen is unknown.

Notes on the study in general: Lower generation probabilities were found for non-shared clonotypes than for those shared by all four donors.

The chain couples TRBV20-1 to TRBJ2-7, with D perhaps TRBD1 or TRBD2 (6 bases each). Sequencing used naive CD4+ T cells from PBMCs. This sample's subset: CD45RA+ positively selected. The TCR was taken from a man aged 18 to 29 in good health. Some clones in this sample may be carry-over from other donors' samples. CDR3 in DNA: TGCAGTGTTTGGGGGGCTGGCGAGCAGTACTTC. Translated: CSVWGAGEQYF.